This T cell receptor (beta chain) appears in the sequencing data of a study of T cell changes during pregnancy in multiple sclerosis. This CDR3 has 13 residues. Germline lookup yields CDR1 KGHSH and CDR2 LQKENI. With 5 bases removed from V and 2 bases from J, the gap between germline ends came to 9 bases. Clones were sequenced by immunoSEQ multiplex PCR, and TCRdb holds only the in-frame ones, with some missing. The sample records about 36,000 clones, approximately 90% being singletons. This sequence was found in a female donor with multiple sclerosis, enrolled in a pregnancy study. This chain uses TRBV18 with TRBJ1-2; D is possibly TRBD1 (5 bases). The sequencing here drew on CD8+ T cells from peripheral blood mononuclear cells, taken in the third trimester of pregnancy. CDR3 residues: CASSSGLNYGYTF. CDR3 nucleotide sequence: TGTGCCAGCTCATCAGGGTTGAACTATGGCTACACCTTC.